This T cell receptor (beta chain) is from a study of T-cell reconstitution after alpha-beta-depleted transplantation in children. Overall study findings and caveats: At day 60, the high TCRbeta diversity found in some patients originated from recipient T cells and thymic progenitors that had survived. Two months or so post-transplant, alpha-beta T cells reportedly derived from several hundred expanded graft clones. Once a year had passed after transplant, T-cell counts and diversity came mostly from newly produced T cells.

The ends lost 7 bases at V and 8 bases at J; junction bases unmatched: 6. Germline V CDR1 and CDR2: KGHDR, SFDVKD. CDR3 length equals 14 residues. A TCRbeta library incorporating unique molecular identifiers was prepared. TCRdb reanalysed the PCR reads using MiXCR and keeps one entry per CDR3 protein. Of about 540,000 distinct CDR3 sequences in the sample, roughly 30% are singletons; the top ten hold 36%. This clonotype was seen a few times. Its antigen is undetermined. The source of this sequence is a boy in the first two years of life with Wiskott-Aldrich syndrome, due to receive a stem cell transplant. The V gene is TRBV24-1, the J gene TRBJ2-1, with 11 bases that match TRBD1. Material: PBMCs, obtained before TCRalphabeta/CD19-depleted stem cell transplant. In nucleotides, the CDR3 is TGTGCCACCAGCGGGGACAGGGGGAGCCATGAGCAGTTCTTC. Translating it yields CATSGDRGSHEQFF.